This entry is about one T cell receptor (beta chain). Its antigen is currently unknown. Uncontrolled infections, other autoimmune diseases, pregnancy or lactation led to exclusion of patients. From RNA transcripts, TCR beta CDR3 regions were amplified. The study used the HTBI primer set for a first-round RT-PCR of the TCR CDR3. TCRdb fed the multiplex PCR reads into MiXCR, producing one record per CDR3 protein. The data hold approximately 510,000 distinct CDR3 sequences, with 46% observed a single time. This specimen belongs to a study of T cells in Graves' hyperthyroidism and ophthalmopathy. Germline CDR1 MNHNY, CDR2 SVGAGI (reference sequence). This CDR3 is 15 amino acids long. Unmatched junction bases numbered 11, after V lost 5 bases and J lost 5 bases. Study-level points and caveats: Using 13 V-J features, a model discriminated ophthalmopathy from stable hyperthyroidism. Most expanded thyroid clonotypes above 0.001 recurred in blood.

This chain connects TRBV6-6 to TRBJ1-2; 7 positions match TRBD1. This sequence was found in an adult woman with Graves' disease, either hyperthyroidism or ophthalmopathy (not recorded which). The sequencing input was peripheral blood or thyroid tissue (not recorded which). For the CDR3, the DNA is TGTGCCAGCAGTGTCCCAGGGGGGGGGATTTATGGCTACACCTTC. Translating gives CASSVPGGGIYGYTF.